The 18 T cell receptor beta chains below were found in one sample sequenced in a study of OX40 agonist ivuxolimab in advanced cancers. Method: immunoSEQ multiplex PCR; TCRdb's copy keeps in-frame clones and lacks some. The sample contains some 70,000 clones, 75% to 95% of which appear only once. Sequences were derived from CD4+ or CD8+ T cells sorted from blood, sampled in a trial of the OX40 agonist ivuxolimab. All receptors derive from an adult with an advanced solid tumor such as melanoma, head and neck, liver or kidney cancer.

The V and J genes are TRBV11-2 and TRBJ2-1, with D possibly being TRBD2 (5 bases). Per germline, CDR1 SGHAT and CDR2 FQNNGV. This CDR3 has 14 residues. Deletions cut 3 bases from V and 2 bases from J, with 8 bases between. Here the CDR3 reads CASSFKEAYNEQFF. The CDR3 DNA follows: TGTGCCAGCAGCTTTAAGGAGGCCTACAATGAGCAGTTCTTC.

The gene calls are TRBV30 and TRBJ2-1; 7 bases map to TRBD1. J was trimmed by 4 bases and V by 2 bases; bases with no gene match: 2. CDR1 and CDR2 (germline): GTSNPN, SVGIG (reference sequence). CDR3 length equals 13 residues. The CDR3 nucleotides are TGTGCCTGGAGTACAGGGGAGTACAATGAGCAGTTCTTC. Translated: CAWSTGEYNEQFF.

This clone has a handful of counts. The V and J genes are TRBV7-9 and TRBJ1-1, with D unresolved. The CDR3 extends over 12 amino acids. With 5 bases removed from V and 11 bases from J, the gap between germline ends came to 15 bases. CDR1 is SEHNR, CDR2 FQNEAQ, per germline (reference sequence). The CDR3 DNA is TGTGCCAGCAGCCTACAAACTGGGTATGCTTTCTTT. As protein: CASSLQTGYAFF.

This chain joins TRBV18 and TRBJ1-4; D unresolved. Germline V lookup: CDR1 KGHSH, CDR2 LQKENI. This CDR3 has 15 residues. Trimming took 3 bases from V and 1 from J, leaving 9 bases between them. CDR3 DNA: TGTGCCAGCTCACCGGAGAAAGGAACTAATGAAAAACTGTTTTTT. Amino acid sequence: CASSPEKGTNEKLFF.

This clone was recorded a few times. This rearrangement joins TRBV7-9 to TRBJ1-6; no definite D call. Looked up from germline, CDR1 is SEHNR and CDR2 is FQNEAQ (reference sequence). The CDR3 runs 12 residues. Trimming took off 1 base at V and 10 bases at J, with 5 bases between the two ends. This chain's CDR3 is CASSLVRSPLHF. CDR3 coding DNA: TGTGCCAGCAGCTTAGTCCGCTCACCCCTCCACTTT.

The rearrangement links TRBV2 to TRBJ2-2; TRBD1 matches at 9 bases. Losses at the gene ends were 8 bases for V and 6 bases for J; bases not matched to a gene: 7. This CDR3 is 14 amino acids long. CDR1 and CDR2 from the germline V gene are SNHLY and FYNNEI. The CDR3 nucleotides read TGTGCCAGCTCCGGACAGGGGAGCGCCGGGGAGCTGTTTTTT. Its protein is CASSGQGSAGELFF.

The chain links TRBV11-3 to TRBJ1-1; TRBD1 might be the D (5 bases). Trimming removed 5 bases from V and 1 base from J, with 11 bases in between. This CDR3 region has 14 residues. Germline loops: CDR1 SGHNT, CDR2 YENEEA. The CDR3 coding sequence is TGTGCCAGCAGCCCGGGACCTGCGAACACTGAAGCTTTCTTT. It codes for CASSPGPANTEAFF.

J is TRBJ1-1 and V is TRBV7-9; 7 nucleotides match TRBD1. CDR3 size: 15 residues. The J segment lost 4 bases and the V segment lost 6 bases, leaving 11 bases of the junction unmatched. Germline CDR1 SEHNR, CDR2 FQNEAQ (reference sequence). As DNA, the CDR3 is TGTGCCAGCAGTTATATCAGGGGGTATGGCACTGAAGCTTTCTTT. It specifies CASSYIRGYGTEAFF. Combining the CDR3 with reference TRBV7-9 and TRBJ1-1 gives the whole variable domain DTGVSQNPRHKITKRGQNVTFRCDPISEHNRLYWYRQTLGQGPEFLTYFQNEAQLEKSRLLSDRFSAERPKGSFSTLEIQRTEQGDSAMYLCASSYIRGYGTEAFFGQGTRLTVV.

This sequence joins TRBV30 and TRBJ2-6, with D possibly matching TRBD2 (5 bases). Germline V gives CDR1 GTSNPN, CDR2 SVGIG (reference sequence). The V and J ends lost 3 bases and 0 bases respectively, with 6 bases between them. The CDR3 length is 14 residues. The CDR3 DNA sequence: TGTGCCTGGAGGGAGGCCTCTGGGGCCAACGTCCTGACTTTC. Protein product: CAWREASGANVLTF.

The V and J genes are TRBV6-5 and TRBJ1-3; TRBD1 is a possible D gene (6 bases). With 6 bases removed from V and 1 base from J, the gap between germline ends came to 10 bases. Germline V gene sequence: CDR1 MNHEY, CDR2 SVGAGI. The CDR3 contains 14 residues. The CDR3 DNA sequence: TGTGCCAGCAGGGGAACAGGGTCTGGAAACACCATATATTTT. Translated: CASRGTGSGNTIYF.

V and J are TRBV6-1 and TRBJ1-2; D unresolved. Trimming pared 6 bases from V and 0 bases from J, leaving 14 bases between. CDR3 length: 15 amino acids. Germline lookup yields CDR1 MNHNS and CDR2 SASEGT. The CDR3 region has the DNA TGTGCCAGCAGCCCCTTCCGCGATACTAACTATGGCTACACCTTC. Its translation: CASSPFRDTNYGYTF.

J is TRBJ1-2 and V is TRBV5-8; D might be TRBD1 (5 bases). Trimming shortened V by 4 bases and J by 0 bases, and 13 bases separated the two germline ends. The CDR3 covers 15 residues. The V gene's germline CDR1 is SGHTS and CDR2 YDEGEE. The CDR3 loop reads CASSTGTVANYGYTF. CDR3 DNA sequence: TGTGCCAGCAGCACCGGGACCGTAGCTAACTATGGCTACACCTTC.

The V call is TRBV30, the J call TRBJ1-4; D remains ambiguous. Trimming stripped 5 bases from V and 0 bases from J, with 10 bases between. The CDR3 has 14 residues. The germline gives CDR1 GTSNPN, CDR2 SVGIG (reference sequence). The CDR3 loop is CAWGETATNEKLFF. CDR3 nucleotide sequence: TGTGCCTGGGGCGAGACCGCAACTAATGAAAAACTGTTTTTT.

The chain carries TRBV14 and TRBJ1-4; D is unresolved. CDR1 is SGHDN and CDR2 is FVKESK in the germline V gene. The V gene lost 4 bases and the J gene lost 4 bases, with 16 bases spanning the gap. The CDR3 totals 16 residues. DNA of the CDR3: TGTGCCAGCAGCCCTAGCAAAGGCTGGGGTAATGAAAAACTGTTTTTT. Amino acids: CASSPSKGWGNEKLFF.

This chain joins TRBV11-2 and TRBJ2-2, with D possibly being TRBD2 (6 bases). V dropped 3 bases and J dropped 0 bases, with 17 bases sitting between them. The CDR3 is 18 amino acids. Germline loops: CDR1 SGHAT, CDR2 FQNNGV. The CDR3, as DNA: TGTGCCAGCAGCTTGACATCGCGGGGCGGGGCGAACACCGGGGAGCTGTTTTTT. This encodes CASSLTSRGGANTGELFF.

The CDR3 nucleotides read TGTGCCAGCAGCCAGGGTGCAGGAAACACCATATATTTT. It is translated as CASSQGAGNTIYF. The rearrangement links TRBV7-9 to TRBJ1-3; a possible D gene is TRBD1 (5 bases). The ends were cut back, 5 bases at V and 4 bases at J, with 9 bases in the middle. This CDR3 is 13 amino acids long. Germline V gene lookup returns CDR1 SEHNR and CDR2 FQNEAQ (reference sequence).

The chain is built from TRBV9 and TRBJ2-1; tentatively, D is TRBD1 or TRBD2 (6 bases each). Germline loops: CDR1 SGDLS, CDR2 YYNGEE. The V gene lost 0 bases and the J gene lost 9 bases, with 16 bases spanning the gap. The CDR3 length is 15 residues. The DNA of the CDR3 is TGTGCCAGCAGCGTAGATCTGGGGGCGCGGGGTGAGCAGTTCTTC. It encodes CASSVDLGARGEQFF.

V gene TRBV6-1 combines with J gene TRBJ2-5; no firm D call. The J call could be wrong; TRBJ2-7 is a better fit for the DNA end. The CDR3 contains 16 residues. Germline-derived CDR1 and CDR2 are MNHNS and SASEGT. CDR3 protein: CASSAQAVQASYEQYF. The DNA of the CDR3 is TGTGCCAGCAGTGCTCAGGCAGTTCAAGCTTCCTACGAGCAGTACTTC.